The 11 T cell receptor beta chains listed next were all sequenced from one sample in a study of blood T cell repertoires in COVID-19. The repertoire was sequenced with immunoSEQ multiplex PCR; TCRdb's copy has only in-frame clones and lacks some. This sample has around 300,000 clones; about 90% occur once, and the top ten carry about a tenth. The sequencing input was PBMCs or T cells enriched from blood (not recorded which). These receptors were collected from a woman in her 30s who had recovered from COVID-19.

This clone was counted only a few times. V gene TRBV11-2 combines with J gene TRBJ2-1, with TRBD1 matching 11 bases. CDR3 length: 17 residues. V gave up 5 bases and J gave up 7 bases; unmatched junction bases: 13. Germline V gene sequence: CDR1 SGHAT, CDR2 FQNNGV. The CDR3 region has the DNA TGTGCCAGCAGCCGATTAAACCGGGACAGGGGGAGGAATGAGCAGTTCTTC. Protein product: CASSRLNRDRGRNEQFF.

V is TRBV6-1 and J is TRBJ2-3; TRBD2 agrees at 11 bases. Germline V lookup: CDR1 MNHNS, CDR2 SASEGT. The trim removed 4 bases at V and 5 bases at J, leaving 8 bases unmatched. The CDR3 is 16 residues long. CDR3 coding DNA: TGTGCCAGCAGTGCCCCTATAGCGGGAGGGTTAGATACGCAGTATTTT. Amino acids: CASSAPIAGGLDTQYF.

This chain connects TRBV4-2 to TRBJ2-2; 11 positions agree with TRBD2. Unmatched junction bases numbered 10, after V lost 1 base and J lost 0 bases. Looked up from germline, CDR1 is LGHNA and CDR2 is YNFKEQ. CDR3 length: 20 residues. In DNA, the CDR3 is TGTGCCAGCAGCCAAGGGACCCCCCTAGCGGGAGGCGCGAACACCGGGGAGCTGTTTTTT. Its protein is CASSQGTPLAGGANTGELFF.

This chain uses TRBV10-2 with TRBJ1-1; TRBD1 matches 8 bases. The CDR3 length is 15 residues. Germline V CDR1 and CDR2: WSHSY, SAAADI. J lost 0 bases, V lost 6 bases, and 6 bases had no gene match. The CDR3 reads CASRKNRGMNTEAFF. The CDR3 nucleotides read TGCGCCAGCAGAAAGAACAGGGGGATGAACACTGAAGCTTTCTTT.

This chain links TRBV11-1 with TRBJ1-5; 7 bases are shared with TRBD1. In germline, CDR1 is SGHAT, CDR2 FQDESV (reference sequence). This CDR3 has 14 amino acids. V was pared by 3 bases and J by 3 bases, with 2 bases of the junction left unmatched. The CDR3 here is CASSLTGSNQPQHF. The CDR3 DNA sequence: TGTGCCAGCAGCTTGACAGGGTCCAATCAGCCCCAGCATTTT.

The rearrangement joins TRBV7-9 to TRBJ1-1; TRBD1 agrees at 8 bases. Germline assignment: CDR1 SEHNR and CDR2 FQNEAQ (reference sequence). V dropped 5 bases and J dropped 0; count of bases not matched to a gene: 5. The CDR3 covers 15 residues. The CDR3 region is CASSAQGAVNTEAFF. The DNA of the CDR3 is TGTGCCAGCAGCGCCCAGGGGGCCGTGAACACTGAAGCTTTCTTT.

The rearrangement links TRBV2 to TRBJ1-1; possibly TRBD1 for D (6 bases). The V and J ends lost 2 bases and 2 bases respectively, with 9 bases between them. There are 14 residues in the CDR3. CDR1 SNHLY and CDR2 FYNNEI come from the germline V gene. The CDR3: CASSEQGQNTEAFF. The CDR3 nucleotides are TGTGCCAGCAGTGAACAGGGGCAAAACACTGAAGCTTTCTTT. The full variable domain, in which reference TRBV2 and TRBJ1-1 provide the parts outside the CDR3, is EPEVTQTPSHQVTQMGQEVILRCVPISNHLYFYWYRQILGQKVEFLVSFYNNEISEKSEIFDDQFSVERPDGSNFTLKIRSTKLEDSAMYFCASSEQGQNTEAFFGQGTRLTVV.

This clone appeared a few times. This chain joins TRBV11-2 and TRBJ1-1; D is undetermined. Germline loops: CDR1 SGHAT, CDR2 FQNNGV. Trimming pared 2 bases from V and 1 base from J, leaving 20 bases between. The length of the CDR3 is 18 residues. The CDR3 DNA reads TGTGCCAGCAGCTTATCATACCCAGTGCAAAAGTCGAACACTGAAGCTTTCTTT. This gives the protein CASSLSYPVQKSNTEAFF. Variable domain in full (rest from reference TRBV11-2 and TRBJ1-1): EAGVAQSPRYKIIEKRQSVAFWCNPISGHATLYWYQQILGQGPKLLIQFQNNGVVDDSQLPKDRFSAERLKGVDSTLKIQPAKLEDSAVYLCASSLSYPVQKSNTEAFFGQGTRLTVV.

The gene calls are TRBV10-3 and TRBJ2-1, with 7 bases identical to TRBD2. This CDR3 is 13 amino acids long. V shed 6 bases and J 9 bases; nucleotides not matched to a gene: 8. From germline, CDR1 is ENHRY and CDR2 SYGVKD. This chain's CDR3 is CAIRSAGVSEQFF. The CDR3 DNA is TGTGCCATCAGGTCTGCGGGAGTAAGTGAGCAGTTCTTC.

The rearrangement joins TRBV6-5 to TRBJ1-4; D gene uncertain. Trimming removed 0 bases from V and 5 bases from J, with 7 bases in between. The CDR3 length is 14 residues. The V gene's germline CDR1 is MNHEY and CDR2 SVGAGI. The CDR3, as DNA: TGTGCCAGCAGTTACTCGAGGCTAAATGAAAAACTGTTTTTT. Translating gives CASSYSRLNEKLFF.

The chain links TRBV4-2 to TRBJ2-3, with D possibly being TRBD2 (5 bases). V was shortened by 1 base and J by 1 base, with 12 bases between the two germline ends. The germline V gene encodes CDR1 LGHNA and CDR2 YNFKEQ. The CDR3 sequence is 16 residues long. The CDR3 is CASSQVGSAGTDTQYF. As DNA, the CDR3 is TGTGCCAGCAGCCAAGTCGGTAGCGCGGGCACAGATACGCAGTATTTT.